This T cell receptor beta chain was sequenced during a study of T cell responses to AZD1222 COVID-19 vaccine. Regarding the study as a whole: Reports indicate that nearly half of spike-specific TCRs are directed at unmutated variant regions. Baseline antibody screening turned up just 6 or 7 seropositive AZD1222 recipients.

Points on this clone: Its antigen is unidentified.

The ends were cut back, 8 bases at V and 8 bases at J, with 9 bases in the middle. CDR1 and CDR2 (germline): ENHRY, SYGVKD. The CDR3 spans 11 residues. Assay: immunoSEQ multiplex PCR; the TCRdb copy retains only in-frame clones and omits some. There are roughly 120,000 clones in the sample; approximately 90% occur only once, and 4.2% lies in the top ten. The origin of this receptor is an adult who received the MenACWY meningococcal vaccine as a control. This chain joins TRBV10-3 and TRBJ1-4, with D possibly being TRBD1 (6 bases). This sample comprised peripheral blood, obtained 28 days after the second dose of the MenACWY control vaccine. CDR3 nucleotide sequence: TGTGCCATCGGCAGGGGCGAAAAACTGTTTTTT. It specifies CAIGRGEKLFF.